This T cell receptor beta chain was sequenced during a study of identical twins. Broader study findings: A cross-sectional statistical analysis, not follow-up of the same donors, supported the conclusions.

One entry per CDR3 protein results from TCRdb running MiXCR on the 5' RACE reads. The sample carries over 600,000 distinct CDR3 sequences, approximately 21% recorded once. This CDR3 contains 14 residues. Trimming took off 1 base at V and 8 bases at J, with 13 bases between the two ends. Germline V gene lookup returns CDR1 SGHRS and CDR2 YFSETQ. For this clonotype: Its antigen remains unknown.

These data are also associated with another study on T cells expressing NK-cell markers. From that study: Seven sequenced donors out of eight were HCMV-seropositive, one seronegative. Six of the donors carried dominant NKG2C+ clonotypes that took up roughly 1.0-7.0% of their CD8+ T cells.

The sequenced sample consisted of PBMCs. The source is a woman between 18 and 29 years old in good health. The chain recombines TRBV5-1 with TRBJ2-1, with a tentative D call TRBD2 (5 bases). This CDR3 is CASSLSPPSHEQFF. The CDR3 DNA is TGCGCCAGCAGCTTGTCCCCCCCTAGCCATGAGCAGTTCTTC. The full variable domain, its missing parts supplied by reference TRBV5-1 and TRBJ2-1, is KAGVTQTPRYLIKTRGQQVTLSCSPISGHRSVSWYQQTPGQGLQFLFEYFSETQRNKGNFPGRFSGRQFSNSRSEMNVSTLELGDSALYLCASSLSPPSHEQFFGPGTRLTVL.